These 29 T cell receptor beta chains were all obtained from the same sample, sequenced in a study of T cell responses to AZD1222 COVID-19 vaccine. Produced via immunoSEQ multiplex PCR; TCRdb's table is partial and in-frame only. This sample carries some 69,000 clones, 83% of them seen once, and the ten largest clones take approximately 25%. The material sequenced was peripheral blood, taken 28 days after the second AZD1222 dose. All receptors come from an adult who received the AZD1222 COVID-19 vaccine.

This clone was counted between two and nine times. This sequence joins TRBV9 and TRBJ2-5; TRBD2 agrees at 16 bases. The CDR3 is 17 residues long. With 2 bases clipped from V and 4 bases from J, the junction kept 5 bases outside the gene matches. Germline CDR1 SGDLS, CDR2 YYNGEE. The CDR3 nucleotides read TGTGCCAGCAGCGTGGGACTAGCGGGGGGGCCTGGAGAGACCCAGTACTTC. Encoded protein: CASSVGLAGGPGETQYF.

The chain is built from TRBV7-7 and TRBJ1-5; no reliable D call. The CDR3 loop spans 15 amino acids. From germline, CDR1 is SSHAT and CDR2 FNYEAQ (reference sequence). The germline V and J ends were trimmed by 2 bases and 1 base, with 9 bases remaining between them. The CDR3 reads CASSLPGLSNQPQHF. The CDR3 DNA is TGTGCCAGCAGCTTACCCGGGCTCAGCAATCAGCCCCAGCATTTT.

This clone has a single count. V and J are TRBV6-5 and TRBJ2-6; D gene ambiguous. The germline V and J ends were trimmed by 1 base and 0 bases, with 7 bases remaining between them. The CDR3 covers 16 residues. CDR1 is MNHEY and CDR2 is SVGAGI in the germline V gene. As DNA, the CDR3 is TGTGCCAGCAGTTACTACCAGTCCTCTGGGGCCAACGTCCTGACTTTC. It specifies CASSYYQSSGANVLTF.

The chain has TRBV4-2 and TRBJ2-3; the D is unclear. Germline V gives CDR1 LGHNA, CDR2 YNFKEQ. V lost 6 bases and J 0 bases, leaving 10 bases between the germline ends. CDR3 length equals 14 residues. CDR3 region: CASRSPASTDTQYF. DNA of the CDR3: TGTGCCAGCAGGTCGCCGGCTAGCACAGATACGCAGTATTTT.

The chain employs TRBV11-3 and TRBJ2-5; TRBD2 agrees at 9 bases. V shed 1 base, J shed 2 bases, and the junction held 5 bases outside the gene matches. In germline, CDR1 is SGHNT, CDR2 YENEEA. The CDR3 is 16 residues long. The CDR3 sequence: CASSLGSGGPQETQYF. Here the CDR3 DNA reads TGTGCCAGCAGCTTAGGTAGCGGGGGACCGCAAGAGACCCAGTACTTC. The full variable domain, completed using reference TRBV11-3 and TRBJ2-5, is EAGVVQSPRYKIIEKKQPVAFWCNPISGHNTLYWYLQNLGQGPELLIRYENEEAVDDSQLPKDRFSAERLKGVDSTLKIQPAELGDSAVYLCASSLGSGGPQETQYFGPGTRLLVL.

The CDR3 here is CASSFFPGTTEAFF. As DNA, the CDR3 is TGTGCCAGCAGCTTCTTTCCAGGGACCACTGAAGCTTTCTTT. The chain recombines TRBV7-9 with TRBJ1-1, with a possible D match to TRBD1 (5 bases). The CDR3 covers 14 residues. The V and J ends lost 3 bases and 4 bases respectively, with 12 bases between them. From germline, CDR1 is SEHNR and CDR2 FQNEAQ (reference sequence).

This chain joins TRBV19 and TRBJ1-2; 7 nucleotides agree with TRBD1. Germline V gives CDR1 LNHDA, CDR2 SQIVND (reference sequence). CDR3 length equals 15 residues. Unmatched junction bases numbered 8, after V lost 5 bases and J lost 2 bases. The CDR3 DNA follows: TGTGCCAGTAGTCCAGGGGGGGCGCCAAACTATGGCTACACCTTC. It is translated as CASSPGGAPNYGYTF.

There are a few counts of this clone. This chain joins TRBV6-5 and TRBJ2-3; perhaps TRBD1 as D (6 bases). The germline CDR1 and CDR2 sequences are MNHEY and SVGAGI. The ends were cut back, 7 bases at V and 6 bases at J, with 17 bases in the middle. This CDR3 spans 14 amino acids. In nucleotides, the CDR3 is TGTGCCAGCAAAGGGACGGGACACCAGGATACGCAGTATTTT. Its protein is CASKGTGHQDTQYF.

The V and J genes are TRBV10-3 and TRBJ1-1; D remains unclear. Trimming cost V 6 bases and J 7 bases, with 9 bases left between them. Looked up from germline, CDR1 is ENHRY and CDR2 is SYGVKD. CDR3 length: 11 residues. The CDR3 sequence: CAIRGEGEAFF. CDR3 nucleotides: TGTGCCATCAGGGGAGAAGGTGAAGCTTTCTTT.

This clone was picked up one time. This rearrangement joins TRBV5-1 to TRBJ1-2, with D unclear. CDR1 and CDR2 (germline): SGHRS, YFSETQ. The V end lost 2 bases, the J end lost 0 bases, and 8 bases lay between the germline ends. This CDR3 region has 14 residues. The CDR3: CASSFDTPNYGYTF. CDR3 DNA sequence: TGCGCCAGCAGCTTTGACACCCCTAACTATGGCTACACCTTC.

With respect to this clone: At the DNA level, this CDR3 is encoded by other sequences in the same sample as well. This CDR3 reads CSVAGTEAFF. CDR3 sequence (DNA): TGCAGCGTTGCTGGCACTGAAGCTTTCTTT. The rearrangement uses TRBV29-1 and TRBJ1-1, with no clear D. CDR1 and CDR2 from the germline V gene are SQVTM and ANQGSEA. V lost 4 bases, J lost 4 bases, and 4 bases lay in between. CDR3 length: 10 amino acids. The whole variable domain, filled in from reference TRBV29-1 and TRBJ1-1, reads SAVISQKPSRDICQRGTSLTIQCQVDSQVTMMFWYRQQPGQSLTLIATANQGSEATYESGFVIDKFPISRPNLTFSTLTVSNMSPEDSSIYLCSVAGTEAFFGQGTRLTVV.

The chain joins TRBV29-1 to TRBJ2-1, with TRBD1 matching over 7 bases. CDR1 is SQVTM and CDR2 is ANQGSEA in the germline V gene. J lost 7 bases, V lost 7 bases, and 10 bases had no gene match. CDR3 size: 13 residues. CDR3 loop: CSAERGQGNEQFF. The CDR3 DNA reads TGCAGCGCAGAGAGGGGGCAGGGTAATGAGCAGTTCTTC.

The chain has TRBV6-5 and TRBJ1-6, with a tentative D call TRBD1 (5 bases). Germline V gives CDR1 MNHEY, CDR2 SVGAGI. V was trimmed by 6 bases and J by 10 bases, leaving 16 bases between them. The length of the CDR3 is 14 residues. CDR3 nucleotide sequence: TGTGCCAGCAGCCGGACACTCAAAGGGTCACCCCTCCACTTT. It translates to CASSRTLKGSPLHF.

The CDR3: CASSLGTVSYEQYF. Here the CDR3 DNA reads TGCGCCAGCAGCCTCGGGACGGTATCCTACGAGCAGTACTTC. The rearrangement joins TRBV5-1 to TRBJ2-7; D possibly uses TRBD1 or TRBD2 (5 bases each). This CDR3 has 14 amino acids. Germline V CDR1 and CDR2: SGHRS, YFSETQ. The germline V and J ends were trimmed by 4 bases and 1 base, with 12 bases remaining between them.

This clone was detected a few times. The rearrangement links TRBV7-3 to TRBJ2-2; possibly TRBD1 for D (5 bases). This CDR3 is 17 amino acids long. The ends were cut back, 5 bases at V and 5 bases at J, with 21 bases in the middle. Germline values: CDR1 SGHTA, CDR2 FQGTGA. The CDR3 spells CASSPIGAGLGTGELFF. The CDR3 DNA is TGTGCCAGCAGCCCGATAGGGGCAGGCCTTGGGACCGGGGAGCTGTTTTTT. Supplemented by reference TRBV7-3 and TRBJ2-2, the full variable domain reads GAGVSQTPSNKVTEKGKYVELRCDPISGHTALYWYRQSLGQGPEFLIYFQGTGAADDSGLPNDRFFAVRPEGSVSTLKIQRTERGDSAVYLCASSPIGAGLGTGELFFGEGSRLTVL.

This clone has a handful of counts. V gene TRBV11-2 combines with J gene TRBJ1-6, with TRBD1 matching over 10 bases. Trimming at V came to 8 bases and at J to 7 bases, leaving 8 bases not matched to a gene. This CDR3 contains 15 residues. Germline assignment: CDR1 SGHAT and CDR2 FQNNGV. The CDR3 DNA reads as TGTGCCAGCGGAAACCGACAGGGGGCCAATTCACCCCTCCACTTT. This encodes CASGNRQGANSPLHF.

This clone appeared a few times. The chain has TRBV29-1 and TRBJ2-7; D not resolved. The CDR3 extends over 11 amino acids. V lost 2 bases and J 5 bases, leaving 7 bases between the germline ends. Germline loops: CDR1 SQVTM, CDR2 ANQGSEA. The CDR3 loop reads CSVERGNEQYF. DNA for the CDR3: TGCAGCGTTGAAAGAGGAAACGAGCAGTACTTC.

The J gene is TRBJ2-7, the V gene TRBV12-5; 16 bases match TRBD2. The CDR3 is made up of 16 amino acids. Losses at the gene ends were 6 bases for V and 3 bases for J; bases not matched to a gene: 5. Germline-derived CDR1 and CDR2 are LGHNT and FRNRAP. The CDR3 spells CASGTGTSGRGYEQYF. The CDR3 nucleotides are TGTGCTAGTGGCACTGGGACTAGCGGGAGGGGCTACGAGCAGTACTTC. Full variable domain (remainder filled in from reference TRBV12-5 and TRBJ2-7): DARVTQTPRHKVTEMGQEVTMRCQPILGHNTVFWYRQTMMQGLELLAYFRNRAPLDDSGMPKDRFSAEMPDATLATLKIQPSEPRDSAVYFCASGTGTSGRGYEQYFGPGTRLTVT.

The J gene is TRBJ2-7, the V gene TRBV6-5; TRBD1 is a possible D gene (5 bases). V dropped 6 bases and J dropped 7 bases, with 16 bases sitting between them. Per germline, CDR1 MNHEY and CDR2 SVGAGI. The CDR3 totals 13 residues. CDR3 loop: CASSQQGMGEQYF. In DNA form, the CDR3 reads TGTGCCAGCAGCCAGCAGGGTATGGGGGAGCAGTACTTC.

The chain employs TRBV5-4 and TRBJ1-2; TRBD1 aligns across 10 bases. The CDR3 loop spans 15 amino acids. The J segment lost 8 bases and the V segment lost 3 bases, leaving 10 bases of the junction unmatched. Germline V gives CDR1 SGHNT, CDR2 YYREEE (reference sequence). This chain's CDR3 is CASSSPGQGMGGYTF. In nucleotides, the CDR3 is TGTGCCAGCAGCTCGCCGGGACAGGGGATGGGCGGCTACACCTTC. Together with reference TRBV5-4 and TRBJ1-2, the CDR3 gives the full variable domain: ETGVTQSPTHLIKTRGQQVTLRCSSQSGHNTVSWYQQALGQGPQFIFQYYREEENGRGNFPPRFSGLQFPNYSSELNVNALELDDSALYLCASSSPGQGMGGYTFGSGTRLTVV.

V usage is TRBV29-1 and J usage is TRBJ2-7; the D gene is possibly TRBD1 (6 bases). The CDR3 totals 15 residues. Looked up from germline, CDR1 is SQVTM and CDR2 is ANQGSEA. V lost 5 bases, J lost 3 bases, and 20 bases lay in between. In nucleotides, the CDR3 is TGCAGCGTTAGTAGCAGGGGTGTAGTCGACTACGAGCAGTACTTC. Translating gives CSVSSRGVVDYEQYF.

The chain employs TRBV2 and TRBJ2-1; 10 bases are shared with TRBD1. Germline loops: CDR1 SNHLY, CDR2 FYNNEI. This CDR3 region has 16 residues. J lost 5 bases, V lost 2 bases, and 6 bases had no gene match. The CDR3: CASSEHSGTGDNEQFF. CDR3 nucleotides: TGTGCCAGCAGTGAACATTCGGGGACAGGGGACAATGAGCAGTTCTTC.

The chain uses TRBV5-1 and TRBJ1-1; perhaps TRBD1 as D (6 bases). Germline V gene data show CDR1 as SGHRS and CDR2 as YFSETQ. The CDR3 contains 16 residues. Deletions cut 3 bases from V and 5 bases from J, with 20 bases between. The CDR3 bases are TGCGCCAGCAGCTCCGGTCTACAGGGCCGGGGGACTGAAGCTTTCTTT. It codes for CASSSGLQGRGTEAFF.

The chain carries TRBV4-1 and TRBJ1-1; perhaps TRBD1 as D (5 bases). V shed 0 bases and J shed 4 bases, with 12 bases lying between them. CDR1 is MGHRA and CDR2 is YSYEKL in the germline V gene. This CDR3 spans 15 amino acids. CDR3 sequence: CASSQDSGFATEAFF. CDR3 DNA sequence: TGCGCCAGCAGCCAAGACTCAGGGTTTGCCACTGAAGCTTTCTTT.

V and J are TRBV19 and TRBJ2-7; 11 bases match TRBD1. V lost 4 bases to trimming and J lost 1 base; unmatched junction nucleotides: 9. This CDR3 region has 17 residues. Germline assignment: CDR1 LNHDA and CDR2 SQIVND (reference sequence). CDR3 in DNA: TGTGCCAGTAGTACCCTGCCCGGGACAGGGGGATCCTACGAGCAGTACTTC. Its translation is CASSTLPGTGGSYEQYF.

This clone showed up just a few times. The chain carries TRBV7-2 and TRBJ2-5; D possibly matches TRBD1 or TRBD2 (6 bases each). This CDR3 is 15 amino acids long. Trimming cost V 3 bases and J 5 bases, with 16 bases left between them. Germline V gene lookup returns CDR1 SGHTA and CDR2 FQGNSA. The CDR3 sequence is CASSFVGGAGETQYF. The CDR3 DNA sequence: TGTGCCAGCAGCTTCGTGGGGGGCGCCGGGGAGACCCAGTACTTC. Full variable domain (missing parts from reference TRBV7-2 and TRBJ2-5): GAGVSQSPSNKVTEKGKDVELRCDPISGHTALYWYRQSLGQGLEFLIYFQGNSAPDKSGLPSDRFSAERTGGSVSTLTIQRTQQEDSAVYLCASSFVGGAGETQYFGPGTRLLVL.

V usage is TRBV7-3 and J usage is TRBJ1-2; D is uncertain. The CDR3 is made up of 16 amino acids. The germline gives CDR1 SGHTA, CDR2 FQGTGA. Trimming took off 5 bases at V and 4 bases at J, with 20 bases between the two ends. CDR3: CASSGLSDGHFYGYTF. The CDR3, as DNA: TGTGCCAGCAGCGGACTTTCAGACGGGCACTTCTATGGCTACACCTTC.

This clone turned up a few times. The CDR3 loop reads CASSPLRGFTEAFF. The CDR3 coding sequence is TGTGCCAGCAGCCCACTTCGGGGTTTCACTGAAGCTTTCTTT. The rearrangement joins TRBV7-9 to TRBJ1-1; no reliable D call. V lost 5 bases to trimming and J lost 4 bases, with 14 bases between them. Germline V CDR1 and CDR2: SEHNR, FQNEAQ (reference sequence). CDR3 length: 14 amino acids. The whole variable domain, remainder taken from reference TRBV7-9 and TRBJ1-1, is DTGVSQNPRHKITKRGQNVTFRCDPISEHNRLYWYRQTLGQGPEFLTYFQNEAQLEKSRLLSDRFSAERPKGSFSTLEIQRTEQGDSAMYLCASSPLRGFTEAFFGQGTRLTVV.

The chain recombines TRBV27 with TRBJ1-1; D remains unclear. CDR1 and CDR2 from the germline V gene are MNHEY and SMNVEV (reference sequence). There are 13 residues in the CDR3. Deletions cut 6 bases from V and 4 bases from J, with 12 bases between. CDR3 region: CASSRVGITEAFF. CDR3 DNA: TGTGCCAGCAGCAGAGTAGGAATCACTGAAGCTTTCTTT.